The TCR beta chain described here comes from a study of blood T cell repertoires in COVID-19. About the study: The United States, Italy and Spain provided the acute and convalescent COVID-19 samples. PBMCs, B-cell-depleted T cells, or T cells were the source of the cDNA or gDNA that made up the material.

In the original processing: Nucleated cell counts were estimated from reference gene primer amplification. The data were produced by immunoSEQ multiplex PCR, yet TCRdb's version contains in-frame clones alone and is incomplete. D and trimming come from the DNA, and the V and J calls and clone size come from that table. The table shows 150,000 to 200,000 clones, with about 87% occurring only once. The CDR3 spans 16 residues. Germline CDR1 MNHEY, CDR2 SVGAGI. Trimming took 0 bases from V and 1 from J, leaving 10 bases between them. The sequenced sample consisted of peripheral blood. This TCR derives from a man aged 55 to 70 with acute or convalescent COVID-19. This rearrangement joins TRBV6-5 to TRBJ1-3; D might be TRBD1 (5 bases). The CDR3 here is CASSYSSGGSGNTIYF. The CDR3 nucleotides read TGTGCCAGCAGTTACTCGAGCGGGGGGTCTGGAAACACCATATATTTT.